Listed here is a single T cell receptor beta chain. Its cognate antigen is unknown. This record belongs to a study of CD8 T cells in ankylosing spondylitis. Points from the study as a whole: Characteristic of ankylosing spondylitis blood, it appeared, was a TCR beta motif comprising roughly 8 highly homologous variants. Past research had described some motif variants in reactive arthritis synovial fluid and blood. Researchers reportedly found disease-linked clones significantly enriched in matched ankylosing spondylitis synovial fluid.

TCRdb analysed the 5' RACE reads with MiXCR anew, one entry per CDR3 protein. The sample has more than 600,000 distinct CDR3 sequences; around 17% are singletons. This CDR3 has 14 amino acids. Germline lookup yields CDR1 LGHNA and CDR2 YSLEER. The V and J ends lost 1 base and 5 bases respectively, with 10 bases between them. J is TRBJ2-3 and V is TRBV4-3; D is unresolved. The sequenced material came from blood, either unsorted or a sorted T cell fraction (not recorded which). This TCR derives from a male donor with ankylosing spondylitis. The CDR3 DNA sequence: TGCGCCAGCAGCCAAGCTAGTCCGGAAGATACGCAGTATTTT. This gives the protein CASSQASPEDTQYF.